The rows below give T cell receptor beta chains drawn from one sample of a study of cytomegalovirus exposure and HLA in healthy donors. Sequencing was performed with immunoSEQ multiplex PCR; in TCRdb, only in-frame clones are kept and a portion is missing. In the table there are roughly 150,000 clones, nearly 80% of which are singletons. The sequenced sample was PBMCs. All receptors come from a middle-aged woman in good health and CMV-seronegative. CDR3s include the opening cysteine and the closing phenylalanine or tryptophan. D genes are given only for firm matches. Expanded clones are given a class, and other clones once, few, many or no size at all.

d_call | j_call | clone_size | v_call | cdr3_length | cdr3_aa | cdr3_nt
TRBD1 | TRBJ1-3 | . | TRBV29-1 | 13 | CSVNTGGGNTIYF | TGCAGCGTTAACACAGGGGGTGGAAACACCATATATTTT
. | TRBJ1-3 | . | TRBV28 | 12 | CASRDSRHTIYF | TGTGCCAGCAGGGACTCCCGTCACACCATATATTTT
TRBD2 | TRBJ2-2 | . | TRBV5-4 | 17 | CASSPGLDGGNTGELFF | TGTGCCAGCAGCCCTGGACTAGACGGTGGTAACACCGGGGAGCTGTTTTTT
TRBD2 | TRBJ2-1 | . | TRBV5-1 | 15 | CASTPLAGGPNEQFF | TGCGCCAGCACCCCTCTAGCGGGGGGGCCAAATGAGCAGTTCTTC
. | TRBJ1-6 | once | TRBV27 | 15 | CASKSYRVGDSPLHF | TGTGCCAGCAAATCTTACAGGGTTGGGGATTCACCCCTCCACTTT
. | TRBJ1-4 | . | TRBV6-6 | 15 | CASTSPGIKDEKLFF | TGTGCCAGCACCTCCCCGGGTATTAAGGATGAAAAACTGTTTTTT
. | TRBJ2-7 | . | TRBV10-3 | 14 | CAISEDGSQVEQYF | TGTGCCATCAGTGAGGATGGGAGTCAAGTTGAGCAGTACTTC
. | TRBJ2-6 | . | TRBV5-1 | 14 | CASSTNSGANGLTF | TGCGCCAGCAGCACCAACTCTGGGGCCAACGGCCTGACTTTC
TRBD1 | TRBJ2-3 | . | TRBV7-2 | 16 | CASTLKGATSTDTQYF | TGTGCCAGCACCCTGAAGGGGGCCACCAGCACAGATACGCAGTATTTT
. | TRBJ1-2 | . | TRBV6-1 | 13 | CASSEDRWYGYTF | TGTGCCAGCAGTGAAGACAGGTGGTATGGCTACACCTTC
. | TRBJ1-6 | . | TRBV19 | 15 | CASSPGSSYNSPLHF | TGTGCCAGTAGCCCCGGGAGCTCCTATAATTCACCCCTCCACTTT
. | TRBJ2-3 | . | TRBV14 | 15 | CASSQDQIRTDTQYF | TGTGCCAGCAGCCAAGATCAAATCAGGACAGATACGCAGTATTTT
. | TRBJ1-2 | . | TRBV11-2 | 16 | CASSPIQNRRYYGYTF | TGTGCCAGCAGCCCCATCCAAAACAGGAGATACTATGGCTACACCTTC
TRBD1 | TRBJ2-1 | . | TRBV2 | 14 | CASTRQGGNNEQFF | TGTGCCAGCACCAGACAGGGTGGGAACAATGAGCAGTTCTTC
TRBD2 | TRBJ2-1 | . | TRBV5-6 | 15 | CASSLRLAGGGEQFF | TGTGCCAGCAGCTTGAGACTAGCGGGGGGAGGTGAGCAGTTCTTC
TRBD1 | TRBJ2-5 | . | TRBV9 | 16 | CASSQAGTGIQETQYF | TGTGCCAGCAGCCAAGCCGGGACAGGGATCCAAGAGACCCAGTACTTC